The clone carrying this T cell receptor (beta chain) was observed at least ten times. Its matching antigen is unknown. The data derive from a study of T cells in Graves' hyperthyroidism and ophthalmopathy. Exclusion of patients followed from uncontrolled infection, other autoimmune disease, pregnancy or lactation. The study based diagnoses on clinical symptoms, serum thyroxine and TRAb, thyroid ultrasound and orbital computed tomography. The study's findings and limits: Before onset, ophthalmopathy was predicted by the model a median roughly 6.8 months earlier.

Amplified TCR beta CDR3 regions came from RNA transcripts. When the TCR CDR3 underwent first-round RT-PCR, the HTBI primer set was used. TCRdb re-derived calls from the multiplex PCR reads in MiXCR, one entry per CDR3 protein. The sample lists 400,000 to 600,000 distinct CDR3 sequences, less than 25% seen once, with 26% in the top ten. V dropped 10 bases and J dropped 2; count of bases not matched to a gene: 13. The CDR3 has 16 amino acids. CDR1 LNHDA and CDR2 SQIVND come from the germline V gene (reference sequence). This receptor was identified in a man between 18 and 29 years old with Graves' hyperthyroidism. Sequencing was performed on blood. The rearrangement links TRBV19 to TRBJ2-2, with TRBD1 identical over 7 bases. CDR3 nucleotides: TGTGCCACCGGGACAGCCACCGATTTAAACACCGGGGAGCTGTTTTTT. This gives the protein CATGTATDLNTGELFF. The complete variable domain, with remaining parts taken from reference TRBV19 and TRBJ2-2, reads DGGITQSPKYLFRKEGQNVTLSCEQNLNHDAMYWYRQDPGQGLRLIYYSQIVNDFQKGDIAEGYSVSREKKESFPLTVTSAQKNPTAFYLCATGTATDLNTGELFFGEGSRLTVL.